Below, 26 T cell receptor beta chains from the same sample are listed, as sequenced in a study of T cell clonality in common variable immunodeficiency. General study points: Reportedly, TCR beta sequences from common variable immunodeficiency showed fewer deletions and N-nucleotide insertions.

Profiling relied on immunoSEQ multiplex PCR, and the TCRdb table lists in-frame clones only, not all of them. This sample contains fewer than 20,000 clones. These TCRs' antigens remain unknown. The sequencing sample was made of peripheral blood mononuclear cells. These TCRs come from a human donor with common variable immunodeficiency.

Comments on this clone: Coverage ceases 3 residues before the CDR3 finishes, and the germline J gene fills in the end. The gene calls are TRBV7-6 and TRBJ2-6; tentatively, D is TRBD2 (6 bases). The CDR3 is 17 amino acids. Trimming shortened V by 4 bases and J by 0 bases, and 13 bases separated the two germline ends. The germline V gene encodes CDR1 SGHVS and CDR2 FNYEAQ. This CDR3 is CASSSPEGLSGANVLTF. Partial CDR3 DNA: TGTGCCAGCAGCTCCCCGGAGGGCCTCTCTGGGGCCAACGTC. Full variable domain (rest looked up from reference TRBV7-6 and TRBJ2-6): GAGVSQSPRYKVTKRGQDVALRCDPISGHVSLYWYRQALGQGPEFLTYFNYEAQQDKSGLPNDRFSAERPEGSISTLTIQRTEQRDSAMYRCASSSPEGLSGANVLTFGAGSRLTVL.

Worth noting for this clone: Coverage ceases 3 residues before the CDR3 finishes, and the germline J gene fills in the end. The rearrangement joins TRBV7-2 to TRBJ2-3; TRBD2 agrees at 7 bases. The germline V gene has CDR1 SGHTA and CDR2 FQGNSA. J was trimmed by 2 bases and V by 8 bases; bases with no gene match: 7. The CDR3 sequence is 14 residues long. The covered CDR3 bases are TGTGCCAGCGGGAGGGGTATTTACACAGATACG. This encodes CASGRGIYTDT. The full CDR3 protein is CASGRGIYTDTQYF.

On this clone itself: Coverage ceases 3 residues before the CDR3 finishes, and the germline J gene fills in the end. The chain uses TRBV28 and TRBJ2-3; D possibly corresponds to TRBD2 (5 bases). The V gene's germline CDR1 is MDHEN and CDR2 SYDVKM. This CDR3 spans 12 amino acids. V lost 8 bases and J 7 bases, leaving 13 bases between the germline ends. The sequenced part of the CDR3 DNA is TGTGCCAGCCAGGACTTTATAAATACG. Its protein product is CASQDFINT. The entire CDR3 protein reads CASQDFINTQYF.

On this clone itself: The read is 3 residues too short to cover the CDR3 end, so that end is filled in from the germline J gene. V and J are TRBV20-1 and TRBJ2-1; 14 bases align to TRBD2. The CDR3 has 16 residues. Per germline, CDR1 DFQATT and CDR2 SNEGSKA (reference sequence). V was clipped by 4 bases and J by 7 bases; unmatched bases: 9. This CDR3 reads CSATPGLAGVTNEQFF. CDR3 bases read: TGCAGTGCTACACCGGGACTAGCGGGAGTAACGAATGAG.

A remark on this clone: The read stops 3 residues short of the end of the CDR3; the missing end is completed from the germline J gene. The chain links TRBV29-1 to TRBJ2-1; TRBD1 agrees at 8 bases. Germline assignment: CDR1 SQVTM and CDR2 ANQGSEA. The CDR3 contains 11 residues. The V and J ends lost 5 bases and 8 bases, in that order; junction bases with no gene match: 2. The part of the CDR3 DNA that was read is TGCAGCGTTCGACAGGGGTATGAG. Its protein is CSVRQGYE. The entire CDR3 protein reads CSVRQGYEQFF.

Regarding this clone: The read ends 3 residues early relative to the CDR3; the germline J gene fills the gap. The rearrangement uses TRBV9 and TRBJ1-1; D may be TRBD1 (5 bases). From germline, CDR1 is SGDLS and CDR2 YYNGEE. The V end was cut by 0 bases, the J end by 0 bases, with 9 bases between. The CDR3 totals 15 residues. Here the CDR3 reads CASSVDGAMNTEAFF. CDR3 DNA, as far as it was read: TGTGCCAGCAGCGTAGATGGGGCTATGAACACTGAA.

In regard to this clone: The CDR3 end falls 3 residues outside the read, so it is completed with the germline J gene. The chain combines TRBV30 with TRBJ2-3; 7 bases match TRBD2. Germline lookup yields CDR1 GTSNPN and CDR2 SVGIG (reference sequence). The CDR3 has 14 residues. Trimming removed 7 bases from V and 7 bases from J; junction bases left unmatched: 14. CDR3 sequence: CASIHGRGSYTQYF. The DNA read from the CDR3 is TGTGCCTCAATTCATGGGCGGGGGTCATATACG.

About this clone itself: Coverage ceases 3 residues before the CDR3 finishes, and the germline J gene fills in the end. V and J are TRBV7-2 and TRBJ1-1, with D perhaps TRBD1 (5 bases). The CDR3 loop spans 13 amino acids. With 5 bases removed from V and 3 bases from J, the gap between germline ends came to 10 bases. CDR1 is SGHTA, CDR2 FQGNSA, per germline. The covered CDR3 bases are TGTGCCAGCAGCCAAGGCAGGGACACTGAA. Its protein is CASSQGRDTE. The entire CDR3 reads CASSQGRDTEAFF.

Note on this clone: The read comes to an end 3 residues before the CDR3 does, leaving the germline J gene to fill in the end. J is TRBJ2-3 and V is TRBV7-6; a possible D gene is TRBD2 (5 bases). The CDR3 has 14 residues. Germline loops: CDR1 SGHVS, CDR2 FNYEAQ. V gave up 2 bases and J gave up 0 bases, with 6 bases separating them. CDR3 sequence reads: CASSLSGSTDTQYF. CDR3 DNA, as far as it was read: TGTGCCAGCAGCTTAAGCGGTAGCACAGATACG.

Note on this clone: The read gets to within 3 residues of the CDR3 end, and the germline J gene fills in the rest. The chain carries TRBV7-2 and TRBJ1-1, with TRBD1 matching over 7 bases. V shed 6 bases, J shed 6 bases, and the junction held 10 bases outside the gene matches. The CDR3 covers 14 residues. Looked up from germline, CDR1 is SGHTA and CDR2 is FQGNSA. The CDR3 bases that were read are TGTGCCAGCAGTTCCGACAGGGTCATCGCTGAA. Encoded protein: CASSSDRVIAE. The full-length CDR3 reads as CASSSDRVIAEAFF. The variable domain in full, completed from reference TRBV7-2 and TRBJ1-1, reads GAGVSQSPSNKVTEKGKDVELRCDPISGHTALYWYRQSLGQGLEFLIYFQGNSAPDKSGLPSDRFSAERTGGSVSTLTIQRTQQEDSAVYLCASSSDRVIAEAFFGQGTRLTVV.

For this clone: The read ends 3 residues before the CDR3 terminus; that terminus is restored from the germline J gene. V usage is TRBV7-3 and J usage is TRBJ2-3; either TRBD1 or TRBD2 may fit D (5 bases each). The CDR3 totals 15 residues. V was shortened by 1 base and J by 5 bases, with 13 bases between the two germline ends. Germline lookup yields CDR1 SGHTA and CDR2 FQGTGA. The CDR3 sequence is CASSLNPGRIDTQYF. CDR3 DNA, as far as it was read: TGTGCCAGCAGCTTAAATCCAGGGAGAATAGATACG. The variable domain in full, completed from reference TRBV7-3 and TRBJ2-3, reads GAGVSQTPSNKVTEKGKYVELRCDPISGHTALYWYRQSLGQGPEFLIYFQGTGAADDSGLPNDRFFAVRPEGSVSTLKIQRTERGDSAVYLCASSLNPGRIDTQYFGPGTRLTVL.

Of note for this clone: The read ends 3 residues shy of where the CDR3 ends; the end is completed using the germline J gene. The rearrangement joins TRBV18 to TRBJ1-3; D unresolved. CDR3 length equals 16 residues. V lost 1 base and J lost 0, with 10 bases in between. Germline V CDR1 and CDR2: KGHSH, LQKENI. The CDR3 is CASSPRQDISGNTIYF. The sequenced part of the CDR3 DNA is TGTGCCAGCTCACCACGGCAGGATATCTCTGGAAACACC. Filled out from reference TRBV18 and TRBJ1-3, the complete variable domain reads NAGVMQNPRHLVRRRGQEARLRCSPMKGHSHVYWYRQLPEEGLKFMVYLQKENIIDESGMPKERFSAEFPKEGPSILRIQQVVRGDSAAYFCASSPRQDISGNTIYFGEGSWLTVV.

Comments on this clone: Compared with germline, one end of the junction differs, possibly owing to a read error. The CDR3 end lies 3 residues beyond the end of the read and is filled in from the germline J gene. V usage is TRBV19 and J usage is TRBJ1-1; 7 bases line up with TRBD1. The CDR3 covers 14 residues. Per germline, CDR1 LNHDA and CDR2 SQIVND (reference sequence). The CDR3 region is CVSTIDRANTEAFF. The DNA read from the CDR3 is TGTGTCAGTACCATTGACAGGGCCAACACTGAA.

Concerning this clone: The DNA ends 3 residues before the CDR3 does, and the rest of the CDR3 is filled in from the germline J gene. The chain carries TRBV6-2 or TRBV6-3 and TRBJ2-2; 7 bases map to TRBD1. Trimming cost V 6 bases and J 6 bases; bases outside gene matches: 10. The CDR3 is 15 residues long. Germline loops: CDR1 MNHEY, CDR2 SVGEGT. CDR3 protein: CASRLDRVVAGELFF. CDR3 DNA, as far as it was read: TGTGCCAGCAGATTAGACAGGGTAGTCGCCGGGGAG.

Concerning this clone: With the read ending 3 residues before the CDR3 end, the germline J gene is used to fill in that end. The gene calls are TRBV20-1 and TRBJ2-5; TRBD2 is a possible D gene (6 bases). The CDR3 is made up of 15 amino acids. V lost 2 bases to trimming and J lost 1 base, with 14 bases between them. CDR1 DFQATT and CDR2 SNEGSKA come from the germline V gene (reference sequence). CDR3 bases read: TGCAGTGCTAGACCCCACGCGGGGATCCAAGAGACC. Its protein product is CSARPHAGIQET. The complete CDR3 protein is CSARPHAGIQETQYF.

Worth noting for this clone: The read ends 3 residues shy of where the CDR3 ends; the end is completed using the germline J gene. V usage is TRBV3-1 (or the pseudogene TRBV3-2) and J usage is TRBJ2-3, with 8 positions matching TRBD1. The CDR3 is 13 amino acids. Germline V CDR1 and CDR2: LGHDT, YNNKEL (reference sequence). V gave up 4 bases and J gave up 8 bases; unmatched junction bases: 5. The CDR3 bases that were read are TGTGCCAGCAGCCCTCTCAGGGGGCTTACG. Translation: CASSPLRGLT. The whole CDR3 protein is CASSPLRGLTQYF.

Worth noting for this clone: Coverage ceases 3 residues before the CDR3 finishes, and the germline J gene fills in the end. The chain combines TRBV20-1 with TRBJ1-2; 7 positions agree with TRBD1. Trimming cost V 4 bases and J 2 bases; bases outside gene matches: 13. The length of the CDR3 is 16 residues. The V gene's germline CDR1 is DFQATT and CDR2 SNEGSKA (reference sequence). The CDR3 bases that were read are TGCAGTGCTACTCAATATAGAGACAGGGTGAACTATGGC. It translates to CSATQYRDRVNYG. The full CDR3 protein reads CSATQYRDRVNYGYTF.

The CDR3: CASSPQGNTEAFF. CDR3 DNA (partial): TGTGCCAGCTCACCACAGGGGAACACTGAA. The chain recombines TRBV18 with TRBJ1-1; D is uncertain. With the read ending 3 residues before the CDR3 end, the germline J gene is used to fill in that end. CDR1 is KGHSH, CDR2 LQKENI, per germline. V gave up 1 base and J gave up 1 base, with 4 bases separating them. CDR3 size: 13 residues. The whole variable domain, remainder taken from reference TRBV18 and TRBJ1-1, is NAGVMQNPRHLVRRRGQEARLRCSPMKGHSHVYWYRQLPEEGLKFMVYLQKENIIDESGMPKERFSAEFPKEGPSILRIQQVVRGDSAAYFCASSPQGNTEAFFGQGTRLTVV.

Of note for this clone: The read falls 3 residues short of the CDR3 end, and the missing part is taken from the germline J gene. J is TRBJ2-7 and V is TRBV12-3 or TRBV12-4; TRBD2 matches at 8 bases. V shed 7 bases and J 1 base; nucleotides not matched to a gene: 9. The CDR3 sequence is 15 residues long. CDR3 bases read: TGTGCCAGCACCCTCTCGGGACTAGTATCCTACGAG. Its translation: CASTLSGLVSYE. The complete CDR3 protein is CASTLSGLVSYEQYF.

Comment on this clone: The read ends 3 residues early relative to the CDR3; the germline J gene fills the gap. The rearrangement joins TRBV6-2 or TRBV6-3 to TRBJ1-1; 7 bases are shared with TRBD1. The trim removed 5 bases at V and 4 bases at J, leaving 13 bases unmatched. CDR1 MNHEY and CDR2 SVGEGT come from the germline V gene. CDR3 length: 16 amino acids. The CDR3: CASSARQGGSVTEAFF. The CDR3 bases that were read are TGTGCCAGCAGTGCTCGACAGGGTGGGTCGGTCACTGAA.

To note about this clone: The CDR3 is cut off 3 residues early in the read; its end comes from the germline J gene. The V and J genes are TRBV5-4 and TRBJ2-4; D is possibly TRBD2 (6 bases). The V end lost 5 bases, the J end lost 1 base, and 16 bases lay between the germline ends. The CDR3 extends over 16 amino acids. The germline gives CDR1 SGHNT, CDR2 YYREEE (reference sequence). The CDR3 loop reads CASSLPRAGAKNIQYF. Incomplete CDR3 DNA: TGTGCCAGCAGTTTACCACGGGCGGGGGCCAAAAACATT.

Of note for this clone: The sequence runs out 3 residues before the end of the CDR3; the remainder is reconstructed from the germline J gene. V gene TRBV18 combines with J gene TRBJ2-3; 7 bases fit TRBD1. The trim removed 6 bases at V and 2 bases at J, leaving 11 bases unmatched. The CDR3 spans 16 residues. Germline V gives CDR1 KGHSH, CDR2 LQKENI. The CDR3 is CASSPYFTGVTDTQYF. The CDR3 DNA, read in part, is TGTGCCAGCTCCCCGTATTTCACAGGGGTCACAGATACG. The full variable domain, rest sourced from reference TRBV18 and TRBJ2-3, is NAGVMQNPRHLVRRRGQEARLRCSPMKGHSHVYWYRQLPEEGLKFMVYLQKENIIDESGMPKERFSAEFPKEGPSILRIQQVVRGDSAAYFCASSPYFTGVTDTQYFGPGTRLTVL.

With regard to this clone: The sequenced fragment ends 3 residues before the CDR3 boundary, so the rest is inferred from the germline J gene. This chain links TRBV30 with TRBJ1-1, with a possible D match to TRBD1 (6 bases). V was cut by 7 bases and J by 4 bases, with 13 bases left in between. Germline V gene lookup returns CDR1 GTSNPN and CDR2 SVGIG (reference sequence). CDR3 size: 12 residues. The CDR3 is CALRTVGTEAFF. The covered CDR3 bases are TGTGCCTTGAGGACAGTCGGCACTGAA.

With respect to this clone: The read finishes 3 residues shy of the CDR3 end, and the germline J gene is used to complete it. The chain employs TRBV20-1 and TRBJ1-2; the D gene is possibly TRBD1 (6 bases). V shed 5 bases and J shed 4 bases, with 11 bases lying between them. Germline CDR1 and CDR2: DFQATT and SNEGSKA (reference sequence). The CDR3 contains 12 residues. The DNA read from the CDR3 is TGCAGTGCTGGAGGACAGATCTATGGC. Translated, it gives CSAGGQIYG. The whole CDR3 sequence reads CSAGGQIYGYTF.

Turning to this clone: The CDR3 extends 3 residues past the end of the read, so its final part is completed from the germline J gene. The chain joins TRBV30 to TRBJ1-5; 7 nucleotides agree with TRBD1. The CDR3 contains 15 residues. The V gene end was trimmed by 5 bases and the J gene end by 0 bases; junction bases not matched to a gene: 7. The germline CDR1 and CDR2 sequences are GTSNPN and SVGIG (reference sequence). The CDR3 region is CAWARDSYSNQPQHF. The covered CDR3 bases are TGTGCCTGGGCAAGGGACAGCTATAGCAATCAGCCC.

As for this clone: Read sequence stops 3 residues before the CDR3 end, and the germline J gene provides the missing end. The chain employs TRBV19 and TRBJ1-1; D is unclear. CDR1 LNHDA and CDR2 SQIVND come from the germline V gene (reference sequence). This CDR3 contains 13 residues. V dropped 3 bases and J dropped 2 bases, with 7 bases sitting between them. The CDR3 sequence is CASSIWANTEAFF. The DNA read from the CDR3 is TGTGCCAGTAGTATTTGGGCTAACACTGAA.